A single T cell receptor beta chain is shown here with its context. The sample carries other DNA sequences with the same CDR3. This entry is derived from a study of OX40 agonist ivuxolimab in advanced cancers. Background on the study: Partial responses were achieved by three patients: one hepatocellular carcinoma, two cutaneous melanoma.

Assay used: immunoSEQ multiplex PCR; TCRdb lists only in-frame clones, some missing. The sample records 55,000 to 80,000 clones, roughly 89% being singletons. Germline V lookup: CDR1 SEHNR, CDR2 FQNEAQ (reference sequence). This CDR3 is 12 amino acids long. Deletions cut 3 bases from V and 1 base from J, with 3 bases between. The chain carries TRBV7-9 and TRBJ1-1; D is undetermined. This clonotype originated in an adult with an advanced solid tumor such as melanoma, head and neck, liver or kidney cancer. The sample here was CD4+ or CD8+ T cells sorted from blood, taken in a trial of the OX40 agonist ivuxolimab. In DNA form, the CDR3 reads TGTGCCAGCAGCTTCTCGAACACTGAAGCTTTCTTT. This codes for CASSFSNTEAFF.